Below, 13 T cell receptor beta chains from the same sample are listed, as sequenced in a study of immune heterogeneity within non-small cell lung tumors. Bulk tumor genomic DNA was the template, and each sample received about 600 ng. Widely spaced biopsies, several per primary tumor, were obtained at surgery. Before undergoing curative surgery, patients had newly diagnosed non-small cell lung cancer that was untreated. TCR beta CDR3 regions came from multiplex PCR with 32 forward V and 13 reverse J primers. TCRdb reprocessed the multiplex PCR reads via MiXCR and lists one record per CDR3 protein. The table includes 12,000 to 15,000 distinct CDR3 sequences, under 35% detected once. The sample comprised lung tumor tissue. These receptors originate from a woman aged 50 to 65 with non-small cell lung cancer.

The chain joins TRBV28 to TRBJ1-5; possible D gene TRBD1, 6 bases. CDR1 and CDR2 from the germline V gene are MDHEN and SYDVKM. The CDR3 is 16 residues long. V was clipped by 5 bases and J by 3 bases, with 17 bases between them. CDR3 sequence reads: CASSPSEQGNNQPQHF. The CDR3 nucleotides read TGTGCCAGCAGTCCAAGCGAACAGGGAAACAATCAGCCCCAGCATTTT.

Of note for this clonotype: The CDR3 does not close with the conserved phenylalanine or tryptophan, likely indicating a read error. The rearrangement links TRBV28 to TRBJ2-7; D might be TRBD1 or TRBD2, each matching 6 bases. This CDR3 region has 17 residues. From germline, CDR1 is MDHEN and CDR2 SYDVKM. CDR3 sequence reads: CDSSLYFWRDTLYEQYL. CDR3 nucleotide sequence: TGTGACAGCAGTTTATACTTTTGGCGGGACACCCTTTACGAGCAGTACTTA.

The gene calls are TRBV7-2 and TRBJ2-2; 9 bases are a match to TRBD2. Per the germline V gene, CDR1 is SGHTA and CDR2 is FQGNSA. Trimming at V came to 8 bases and at J to 6 bases, leaving 10 bases not matched to a gene. This CDR3 is built from 15 residues. CDR3 bases: TGTGCCAGCTCCCGTAGGAGCGGGGGGTCCGGGGAGCTGTTTTTT. The encoded protein is CASSRRSGGSGELFF.

V gene TRBV10-3 combines with J gene TRBJ1-2; 7 bases align to TRBD1. V lost 5 bases, J lost 4 bases, and 4 bases stayed unmatched. From germline, CDR1 is ENHRY and CDR2 SYGVKD. The CDR3 loop spans 13 amino acids. The CDR3 spells CAISLDRSYGYTF. CDR3 in DNA: TGTGCCATCAGTTTGGACAGGTCCTATGGCTACACCTTC.

This clonotype was counted many times. The J gene is TRBJ2-3, the V gene TRBV9; the D gene is possibly TRBD2 (6 bases). Germline V lookup: CDR1 SGDLS, CDR2 YYNGEE. The CDR3 contains 15 residues. The V gene lost 5 bases and the J gene lost 4 bases, with 17 bases spanning the gap. CDR3: CASSAQGGASDTQYF. CDR3 DNA: TGTGCCAGCAGTGCCCAGGGCGGGGCTTCAGATACGCAGTATTTT.

This clonotype was seen more than once but under ten times. The chain combines TRBV20-1 with TRBJ1-1; D ambiguous. V lost 6 bases and J lost 1, with 18 bases in between. The germline gives CDR1 DFQATT, CDR2 SNEGSKA (reference sequence). The CDR3 totals 15 residues. CDR3 amino acids: CSAASLRVGNTEAFF. In nucleotides, the CDR3 is TGCAGTGCGGCCAGCCTAAGGGTGGGGAACACTGAAGCTTTCTTT.

Concerning this clonotype itself: Because the CDR3 is missing its conserved closing phenylalanine or tryptophan, this is likely a read error. This chain links TRBV10-3 with TRBJ1-2; 7 bases line up with TRBD1. V was pared by 4 bases and J by 8 bases, with 7 bases of the junction left unmatched. Germline values: CDR1 ENHRY, CDR2 SYGVKD. This CDR3 has 13 residues. CDR3 loop: CAISGDREYGYTS. The DNA for the CDR3 is TGTGCCATCAGTGGCGACAGGGAGTACGGCTACACCTCC.

This clonotype was detected ten times or more. The chain is built from TRBV28 and TRBJ2-1, with 10 bases identical to TRBD2. The CDR3 is made up of 14 amino acids. Germline V gene lookup returns CDR1 MDHEN and CDR2 SYDVKM. The ends lost 6 bases at V and 6 bases at J; junction bases unmatched: 5. The CDR3 protein is CASSSLAGVNEQFF. The DNA for the CDR3 is TGTGCCAGCAGCTCGCTAGCGGGGGTCAATGAGCAGTTCTTC.

There are many counts of this clonotype. The chain combines TRBV6-1 with TRBJ2-2; TRBD1 is a possible D gene (7 bases). Trimming stripped 3 bases from V and 6 bases from J, with 8 bases between. CDR3 length equals 13 residues. Germline V gene sequence: CDR1 MNHNS, CDR2 SASEGT. CDR3 amino acids: CASSDRGAGELFF. CDR3 DNA sequence: TGTGCCAGCAGTGACAGGGGGGCCGGGGAGCTGTTTTTT.

This clonotype came up a few times. This chain uses TRBV27 with TRBJ2-4; a possible D gene is TRBD1 (6 bases). The V end was cut by 6 bases, the J end by 9 bases, with 12 bases between. The germline CDR1 and CDR2 sequences are MNHEY and SMNVEV (reference sequence). The CDR3 runs 12 residues. As DNA, the CDR3 is TGTGCCAGCAGGGTGGGGGCAAGCATTCAGTACTTC. This translates into CASRVGASIQYF.

This sequence joins TRBV25-1 and TRBJ2-2; D might be TRBD2 (7 bases). Germline CDR1 reads MGHDK; CDR2 reads SYGVNS. This CDR3 spans 17 amino acids. Deletions cut 4 bases from V and 2 bases from J, with 17 bases between. The CDR3 spells CASSGIPGGRNTGELFF. The CDR3 nucleotides are TGTGCCAGCAGTGGGATCCCCGGGGGGCGTAACACCGGGGAGCTGTTTTTT.

This clonotype showed up just a few times. V gene TRBV5-1 combines with J gene TRBJ2-3; 8 bases are shared with TRBD1. The CDR3 covers 16 residues. Germline V CDR1 and CDR2: SGHRS, YFSETQ. V trimming: 0 bases; J trimming: 2 bases; junction bases outside the gene matches: 5. The CDR3 sequence is CASSLEGQEITDTQYF. In nucleotides, the CDR3 is TGCGCCAGCAGCTTGGAGGGACAGGAAATCACAGATACGCAGTATTTT.

Comments on this clonotype: Relative to the germline gene, one junction end is altered; a read error may explain this. The rearrangement joins TRBV27 to TRBJ2-2; the D gene is possibly TRBD2 (5 bases). This CDR3 has 16 residues. Germline V gene lookup returns CDR1 MNHEY and CDR2 SMNVEV (reference sequence). The CDR3 sequence is CTSSRSGTRKTGELLF. The CDR3 DNA follows: TGTACCAGCAGTAGGAGCGGTACAAGGAAGACCGGGGAGCTGCTTTTT.